A single T cell receptor (beta chain) is shown here with its context. Profiled with immunoSEQ multiplex PCR; TCRdb holds only in-frame clones, not every one. The sample includes more than 35,000 clones, around nine tenths of them seen just once. The record originates from a study of sequential checkpoint blockade in melanoma. Stated treatment: randomized to nivolumab then ipilimumab (arm A) or the reverse (arm B). No patient had prior DNA-damaging chemotherapy. Sorted cells were live CD3+CD8+, lacking CD19 and CD56, from PBMCs. The receptor was derived from a human donor with melanoma. The input for sequencing was CD8+ T cells sorted from blood (inferred from file names), taken from a patient given nivolumab and ipilimumab in sequence.

CDR3 in amino acids: CASSPVGPYEQYF. The CDR3 DNA reads as TGTGCCAGCAGCCCAGTGGGCCCTTACGAGCAGTACTTC. This chain joins TRBV7-9 and TRBJ2-7, with D hard to call. Trimming stripped 5 bases from V and 4 bases from J, with 12 bases between. This CDR3 region has 13 residues. Germline CDR1 and CDR2: SEHNR and FQNEAQ (reference sequence). Combining the CDR3 with reference TRBV7-9 and TRBJ2-7 gives the whole variable domain DTGVSQNPRHKITKRGQNVTFRCDPISEHNRLYWYRQTLGQGPEFLTYFQNEAQLEKSRLLSDRFSAERPKGSFSTLEIQRTEQGDSAMYLCASSPVGPYEQYFGPGTRLTVT.